Listed below are T cell receptor beta chains from one sample, sequenced in a study of blood T cell repertoires in COVID-19. Libraries were prepared by immunoSEQ multiplex PCR; TCRdb keeps only in-frame clonotypes and omits some of them. This table has some 43,000 clones, approximately 84% appearing once. Sequenced: peripheral blood. The receptors were gathered from a man in his fifties with active COVID-19. Both conserved end residues are part of each CDR3.

j_gene	v_gene	CDR3aa
TRBJ2-7	TRBV5-1	CASSLAASGGLFYEQYF
TRBJ1-1	TRBV5-8	CASSPGISGNTEAFF
TRBJ1-1	TRBV5-1	CASSLRGPNTEAFF
TRBJ1-5	TRBV28	CASSSPGQGLEPQHF
TRBJ1-5	TRBV19	CASSTGRGGNQPQHF
TRBJ2-2	TRBV6-5	CASSWRGTSTGELFF
TRBJ1-2	TRBV2	CASSEEGNGYTF
TRBJ2-1	TRBV7-2	CASSSPSGGGREQFF
TRBJ2-2	TRBV6-5	CASRRDSYGELFF
TRBJ2-7	TRBV5-1	CASSPGGSGVPYEQYF
TRBJ2-7	TRBV27	CASSFGESYEQYF
TRBJ1-4	TRBV13	CASSKQGWTNEKLFF
TRBJ2-7	TRBV28	CASRPTSGSYEQYF
TRBJ2-1	TRBV4-3	CASSQQLAASYNEQFF
TRBJ2-6	TRBV7-6	CASSSSEGTGANVLTF
TRBJ1-3	TRBV5-1	CATSPTGTGNTIYF
TRBJ2-1	TRBV11-3	CASSLGGIDEQFF
TRBJ1-3	TRBV7-6	CASSSGQGSGNTIYF
TRBJ1-4	TRBV19	CASSSPGQPNEKLFF
TRBJ1-2	TRBV29-1	CSGGGGTYGYTF
TRBJ2-5	TRBV5-1	CASSLVSEYQETQYF
TRBJ2-2	TRBV21-1	CASSSLGLAGGTVGELFF
TRBJ2-5	TRBV7-8	CASSPPTSGVETQYF
TRBJ1-1	TRBV4-2	CASSHRGLNTEAFF
TRBJ2-5	TRBV27	CASSSLGPPGETQYF
TRBJ2-1	TRBV2	CASSGGGQKQFF
TRBJ2-3	TRBV2	CASSEVAGITDTQYF
TRBJ1-2	TRBV6-5	CASTRAGLINYGYTF
TRBJ1-2	TRBV7-8	CASSLLGQLNYGYTF
TRBJ1-3	TRBV19	CASSIWASGNTIYF
TRBJ2-1	TRBV5-1	CASRPGMVAYNEQFF
TRBJ2-7	TRBV9	CASSVSTGEYYEQYF
TRBJ1-1	TRBV7-8	CASSLEDSLNTEAFF
TRBJ2-7	TRBV5-6	CASSLEDSRHSYEQYF
TRBJ2-7	TRBV5-1	CASSLGVAGSYEQYF
TRBJ2-1	TRBV24-1	CATSDERGGPGEQFF
TRBJ2-3	TRBV19	CASSMGGTDTQYF
TRBJ1-3	TRBV19	CASGQAPFGNTIYF
TRBJ2-5	TRBV19	CASGPSGTGAETQYF
TRBJ2-5	TRBV12-1	CASSFFVIRGSDETQYF
TRBJ1-2	TRBV6-5	CASRGPPQGNYGYTF
TRBJ1-5	TRBV19	CASSISGTGGLQPQHF
TRBJ2-7	TRBV18	CASSPRQGVYEQYF
TRBJ2-3	TRBV19	CASSRLGTSGVTDTQYF
TRBJ2-6	TRBV3-1/TRBV3-2	CASSPQASGANVLTF
TRBJ2-5	TRBV9	CASSVDAGGKETQYF
TRBJ2-2	TRBV5-4	CASSSRQGGSGELFF
TRBJ1-2	TRBV19	CASSPGTVYGYTF
TRBJ2-3	TRBV5-1	CASSLGSGGGTDTQYF
TRBJ2-1	TRBV24-1	CATSDLAGGQIQQFF
TRBJ1-1	TRBV15	CATSRGQGADTEAFF
TRBJ2-1	TRBV4-1	CASSQKSSGGYNEQFF
TRBJ2-5	TRBV9	CASSVSGAIQETQYF
TRBJ2-2	TRBV6-5	CASRRGHPTGELFF
TRBJ1-4	TRBV6-4	CASSDSKGQGEGNEKLFF
TRBJ2-5	TRBV7-2	CASSLGGSGKAGETQYF
TRBJ2-3	TRBV5-1	CASSAGGPVDTQYF
TRBJ2-5	TRBV9	CASSRHSGGISETQYF
TRBJ1-6	TRBV6-2/TRBV6-3	CASSYSRGTLDSPLHF